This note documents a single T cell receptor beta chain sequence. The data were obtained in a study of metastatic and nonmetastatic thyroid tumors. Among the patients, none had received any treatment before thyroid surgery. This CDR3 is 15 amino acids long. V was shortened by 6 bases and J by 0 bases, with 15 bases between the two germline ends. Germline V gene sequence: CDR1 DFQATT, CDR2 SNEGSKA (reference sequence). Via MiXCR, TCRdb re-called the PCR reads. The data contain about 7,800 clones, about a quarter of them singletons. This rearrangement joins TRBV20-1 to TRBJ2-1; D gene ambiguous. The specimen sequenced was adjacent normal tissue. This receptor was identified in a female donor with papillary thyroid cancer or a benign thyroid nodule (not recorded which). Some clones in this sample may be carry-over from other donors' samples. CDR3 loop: CSAVSSGYSYNEQFF. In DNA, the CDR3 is TGCAGTGCCGTTTCCTCGGGTTACTCCTACAATGAGCAGTTCTTC.